The rows below give T cell receptor beta chains drawn from one sample of a study of early T cells in non-severe SARS-CoV-2 infection. From the 5' RACE reads, TCRdb called clonotypes with MiXCR, one entry per CDR3 protein. The sample shows under 70,000 distinct CDR3 sequences, roughly 13% of them seen only once. Sequenced material: whole blood, taken at baseline. All receptors come from an adult who was a healthcare worker with PCR-confirmed SARS-CoV-2 infection or an uninfected control (not recorded which). Both conserved end residues are part of each CDR3. Fields, in order: V gene, J gene, CDR3 protein.

V gene: TRBV21-1; J gene: TRBJ1-3; CDR3 protein: CASSLRRVRASSATIYF
V gene: TRBV28; J gene: TRBJ2-3; CDR3 protein: CASSPGRQGLSTDTQYF
V gene: TRBV5-1; J gene: TRBJ1-4; CDR3 protein: CASSRTIRGDGNEKLFF
V gene: TRBV9; J gene: TRBJ2-7; CDR3 protein: CANSPHPGSSYEQYF
V gene: TRBV11-1; J gene: TRBJ1-2; CDR3 protein: CASSREPDSLGDGYTF
V gene: TRBV30; J gene: TRBJ2-3; CDR3 protein: CAWAPGLTDTQYF
V gene: TRBV6-1; J gene: TRBJ2-4; CDR3 protein: CASSERGVLAKNIQYF
V gene: TRBV29-1; J gene: TRBJ2-3; CDR3 protein: CSVEEFKGTDTQYF
V gene: TRBV24-1; J gene: TRBJ1-2; CDR3 protein: CATSQPLSNYGYTF
V gene: TRBV9; J gene: TRBJ2-7; CDR3 protein: CASSVGASAYEQYF
V gene: TRBV11-2; J gene: TRBJ2-7; CDR3 protein: CASSVDRGVHEQYF
V gene: TRBV18; J gene: TRBJ2-5; CDR3 protein: CASSPGQQETQYF
V gene: TRBV6-4; J gene: TRBJ2-2; CDR3 protein: CASSRIPGTGELFF
V gene: TRBV12-3/TRBV12-4; J gene: TRBJ2-7; CDR3 protein: CASSLAGLGYEQYF